Listed below are T cell receptor beta chains from one sample, sequenced in a study of T-cell memory formation after mild COVID-19. One entry per CDR3 protein, called by TCRdb with MiXCR from the 5' RACE reads. The table has a few hundred thousand distinct CDR3 sequences, 20% to 25% seen once. The source material was PBMCs or a T cell subset sorted from them (not recorded which). Receptor source: an adult woman who had mild COVID-19 (a few samples of this study predate the infection). Cell type and time point are not known. CDR3s include the opening cysteine and the closing phenylalanine or tryptophan. Each record gives: D gene, clone size, J gene, V gene, CDR3 DNA, CDR3 protein. D genes are given only for firm matches. The size of a clone is reported for some rows only, either as once, few or many, or as a class for expanded clones.

-	few	TRBJ1-5	TRBV6-5	TGTGCCAGCCCACGGGAAGTAATCCGAAATTCCCGCAATCAGCCCCAGCATTTT	CASPREVIRNSRNQPQHF
TRBD2	many	TRBJ2-3	TRBV5-1	TGCGCCAGCAGCCAAGCGGGACTAGCTACAGATACGCAGTATTTT	CASSQAGLATDTQYF
TRBD2	many	TRBJ2-1	TRBV20-1	TGCAGTGCTAGAGGGCAGCGGGAGCTAAATGAGCAGTTCTTC	CSARGQRELNEQFF
-	few	TRBJ2-5	TRBV24-1	TGTGCCACCAGTGTTGGCGCGGATGGCGAAGAGACCCAGTACTTC	CATSVGADGEETQYF
-	-	TRBJ2-2	TRBV25-1	TGTGCCAGCAGTGAGACTATCCGGGGGGCCACGGCCGGGGAGCTGTTTTTT	CASSETIRGATAGELFF
-	-	TRBJ2-1	TRBV27	TGTGCCAGCAGTTTATTGCGGGACAGCTCCTACAATGAGCAGTTCTTC	CASSLLRDSSYNEQFF
-	few	TRBJ1-1	TRBV7-9	TGTGCCAGCAGCTATAGAGGCATTATGAACACTGAAGCTTTCTTT	CASSYRGIMNTEAFF
-	few	TRBJ2-3	TRBV11-2	TGTGCCAGCAGCTTAAGGACTAGCACAGATACGCAGTATTTT	CASSLRTSTDTQYF
TRBD2	-	TRBJ2-7	TRBV20-1	TGCAGTGCGAGACTAGCGGTCTCCTACGAGCAGTACTTC	CSARLAVSYEQYF
TRBD2	few	TRBJ2-3	TRBV12-3/TRBV12-4	TGTGCCAGCAGTACTAGCGGGGGTACAGATACGCAGTATTTT	CASSTSGGTDTQYF
-	many	TRBJ2-1	TRBV12-3/TRBV12-4	TGTGCCAGCAGTTTTGGTGTGCAAAGGTTCTTC	CASSFGVQRFF
-	-	TRBJ2-7	TRBV4-1	TGCGCCAGCAGCCGACCGGGCCAAGCTCCCTACGAGCAGTACTTC	CASSRPGQAPYEQYF
TRBD2	few	TRBJ2-1	TRBV9	TGTGCCAGCAGCGTAGGACTAGCGGGAGTGGATAATGAGCAGTTCTTC	CASSVGLAGVDNEQFF
-	-	TRBJ1-1	TRBV4-1	TGCGCCAGCAGCCTGTTCAGGGTTACCACTGAAGCTTTCTTT	CASSLFRVTTEAFF
-	few	TRBJ2-1	TRBV24-1	TGTGCCACCAGTGATGGGGACCCCTACAATGAGCAGTTCTTC	CATSDGDPYNEQFF
-	few	TRBJ2-5	TRBV12-3/TRBV12-4	TGTGCCAGCAGTTTCTCCGGTACGGGGTTAGAGACCCAGTACTTC	CASSFSGTGLETQYF
TRBD1	few	TRBJ2-6	TRBV5-1	TGCGCCAGCAGCAGGGGGACAGGGATTGGGGCCAACGTCCTGACTTTC	CASSRGTGIGANVLTF
TRBD1	-	TRBJ2-7	TRBV5-1	TGCGCCAGCAGCTCAGACGGGACAGGCTACGAGCAGTACTTC	CASSSDGTGYEQYF
TRBD2	few	TRBJ2-5	TRBV12-3/TRBV12-4	TGTGCCAGCAGTTGGACTAGCGGGGGGGCCGGTTCCCAAGAGACCCAGTACTTC	CASSWTSGGAGSQETQYF
TRBD2	many	TRBJ2-2	TRBV20-1	TGCAGTGCTAGTGCGGGAGCCCCTGACACCGGGGAGCTGTTTTTT	CSASAGAPDTGELFF
TRBD2	-	TRBJ2-7	TRBV6-5	TGTGCCAGCAGTTCGGGACTAGCAGAAACCTACGAGCAGTACTTC	CASSSGLAETYEQYF
TRBD2	few	TRBJ2-7	TRBV7-2	TGTGCCACCCGGGGAGGGAGGGGCTCCTACGAGCAGTACTTC	CATRGGRGSYEQYF
-	-	TRBJ2-5	TRBV30	TGTGCCTGGAACCCCGACTGGCGGGAGACCCAGTACTTC	CAWNPDWRETQYF
-	few	TRBJ2-6	TRBV6-2/TRBV6-3	TGTGCCAGCAGACACAGGGAGTCCGGGGCCAACGTCCTGACTTTC	CASRHRESGANVLTF
-	-	TRBJ2-5	TRBV13	TGTGCCAGCAGCTTCTACAGCCAGGGAAGAGGACAGTACTTC	CASSFYSQGRGQYF
TRBD1	few	TRBJ2-1	TRBV6-6	TGTGCCAGCAGTAAAGAGACAGGGCGGAATGAGCAGTTCTTC	CASSKETGRNEQFF
-	few	TRBJ2-3	TRBV5-1	TGCGCCAGCAGCTTGGGGAATAGGGGCGCAGATACGCAGTATTTT	CASSLGNRGADTQYF
TRBD2	once	TRBJ2-2	TRBV24-1	TGTGCCACCAGTGATGGCGGGGGGGCCCCCGGGGAGCTGTTTTTT	CATSDGGGAPGELFF
-	few	TRBJ1-5	TRBV6-2/TRBV6-3	TGTGCCAGCAGTTCAGGGGCGGGGGCAGGCAATCAGCCCCAGCATTTT	CASSSGAGAGNQPQHF
TRBD1	-	TRBJ2-7	TRBV29-1	TGCAGCGCCGGGACAGGGGCCTCCTACGAGCAGTACTTC	CSAGTGASYEQYF
-	few	TRBJ2-3	TRBV20-1	TGCAGTGCTGGCGGGGATTTTGGAGATACGCAGTATTTT	CSAGGDFGDTQYF
-	-	TRBJ2-1	TRBV5-1	TGCGCCAGCAGCCCCGGGACTTTCAATGAGCAGTTCTTC	CASSPGTFNEQFF
-	many	TRBJ1-1	TRBV5-1	TGCGCCAGCACCTCCATGGTGGGAGGAGGCACTGAAGCTTTCTTT	CASTSMVGGGTEAFF
-	-	TRBJ2-5	TRBV14	TGTGCCAGCAGCCAATACCACTACCCCACACAGCAAGAGACCCAGTACTTC	CASSQYHYPTQQETQYF
TRBD1	-	TRBJ1-1	TRBV4-2	TGTGCCAGCAGCCTAGAGAAGGACGGGACAGGGTGGTTGACTGAAGCTTTCTTT	CASSLEKDGTGWLTEAFF
-	-	TRBJ1-5	TRBV29-1	TGCAGCGTGGCGGAAAGGACGGGGCAGCCCCAGCATTTT	CSVAERTGQPQHF
-	-	TRBJ2-2	TRBV6-2/TRBV6-3	TGTGCCAGCAGTTACTCGGGGGAAGACACCGGGGAGCTGTTTTTT	CASSYSGEDTGELFF
-	few	TRBJ2-7	TRBV6-6	TGTGCCAGCAGTTACTACGTCGGACCGAACGGCAACGAGCAGTACTTC	CASSYYVGPNGNEQYF
-	-	TRBJ2-7	TRBV6-5	TGTGCCAGCAGTTACACGAGGGGGGGGGCCTCCTACGAGCAGTACTTC	CASSYTRGGASYEQYF
TRBD2	-	TRBJ2-3	TRBV20-1	TGCAGTGCTCAACCAGGTCGGGGGGCAGATACGCAGTATTTT	CSAQPGRGADTQYF
-	few	TRBJ1-5	TRBV5-1	TGCGCCAGCCGACGGGGGGCGGATCAGCCCCAGCATTTT	CASRRGADQPQHF
TRBD2	-	TRBJ2-1	TRBV9	TGTGCCAGCAGCCCTAGCGGGCGGTACAATGAGCAGTTCTTC	CASSPSGRYNEQFF
-	-	TRBJ2-1	TRBV7-9	TGTGCCAGCAGCTTCTCTTTGGGGGAGCAGTTCTTC	CASSFSLGEQFF
-	-	TRBJ2-3	TRBV7-2	TGTGCCAGCAGCTCCTCTCGACTCCCCCGCGCTACGCAGTATTTT	CASSSSRLPRATQYF
TRBD2	-	TRBJ2-3	TRBV18	TGTGCCAGCTCACCCCAACCCCCTCGCGGGAGAGCTACAGATACGCAGTATTTT	CASSPQPPRGRATDTQYF
-	-	TRBJ2-6	TRBV7-8	TGTGCCAGCAGCTTGTCGCCCAGGGGTAGCTCTGGGGCCAACGTCCTGACTTTC	CASSLSPRGSSGANVLTF
TRBD2	-	TRBJ2-5	TRBV29-1	TGCAGCGTTGAAGCCCCTTCAAGCGGGAGTGGGGAGACCCAGTACTTC	CSVEAPSSGSGETQYF
-	few	TRBJ2-7	TRBV28	TGTGCCAGCAGTCCCCAGAGCTACGAGCAGTACTTC	CASSPQSYEQYF
TRBD2	-	TRBJ2-3	TRBV7-9	TGTGCCAGCAGCTACATCGGGGGTAGACTAGCGGGAGGTACAGATACGCAGTATTTT	CASSYIGGRLAGGTDTQYF
TRBD1	-	TRBJ1-2	TRBV5-1	TGCGCCAGCAGCATAACTGGGACAGGGCCTGGCTACACCTTC	CASSITGTGPGYTF
-	few	TRBJ2-7	TRBV4-3	TGCGCCAGCAGCCAAGATCATGGCAGCCCCTACGAGCAGTACTTC	CASSQDHGSPYEQYF